Listed here are 2 T cell receptor beta chains from one sample, sequenced in a study of blood T cell repertoires in COVID-19. Clones were read by immunoSEQ multiplex PCR, and TCRdb kept only the in-frame ones, dropping some. The sample shows 130,000 to 150,000 clones, roughly 80% of them seen only once. Sequencing was done on a sample of peripheral blood. Receptors originate from a human donor in a cohort sampled during active COVID-19.

This sequence joins TRBV4-2 and TRBJ2-6; 7 bases align to TRBD1. The CDR3 is 17 residues long. V gave up 0 bases and J gave up 0 bases; unmatched junction bases: 2. Per germline, CDR1 LGHNA and CDR2 YNFKEQ. Here the CDR3 reads CASSQDGDSSGANVLTF. The CDR3 bases are TGTGCCAGCAGCCAAGATGGGGACAGCTCTGGGGCCAACGTCCTGACTTTC.

This chain links TRBV19 with TRBJ2-5; perhaps TRBD2 as D (5 bases). CDR1 is LNHDA and CDR2 is SQIVND in the germline V gene (reference sequence). V was pared by 3 bases and J by 2 bases, with 13 bases between. The CDR3 contains 15 residues. As DNA, the CDR3 is TGTGCCAGTAGTATCCCGGCGACGGGGCAAGAGACCCAGTACTTC. Translated: CASSIPATGQETQYF.